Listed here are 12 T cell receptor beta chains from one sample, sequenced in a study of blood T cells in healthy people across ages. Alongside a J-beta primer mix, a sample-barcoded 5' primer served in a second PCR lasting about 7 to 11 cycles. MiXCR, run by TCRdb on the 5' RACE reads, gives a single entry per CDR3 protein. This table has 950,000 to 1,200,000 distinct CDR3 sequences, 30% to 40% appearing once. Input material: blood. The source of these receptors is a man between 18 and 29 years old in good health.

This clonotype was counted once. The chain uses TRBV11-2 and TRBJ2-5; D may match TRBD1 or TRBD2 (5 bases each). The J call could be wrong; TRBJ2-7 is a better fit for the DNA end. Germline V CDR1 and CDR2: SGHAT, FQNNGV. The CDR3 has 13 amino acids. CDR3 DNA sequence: TGTGCCAGCAGGAGGGGTGGAGGCAACGAGCAGTACTTC. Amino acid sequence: CASRRGGGNEQYF.

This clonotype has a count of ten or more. The CDR3, as DNA: TGTGCCAGCAGCCAGGGACAGGAACGGCAGGGAAAACTGTTTTTT. Its translation: CASSQGQERQGKLFF. The gene calls are TRBV4-2 and TRBJ1-4, with 8 bases matching TRBD1. The CDR3 contains 15 residues. After removal of 3 bases from V and 10 bases from J, the junction contained 10 bases not matched to a gene. Germline values: CDR1 LGHNA, CDR2 YNFKEQ.

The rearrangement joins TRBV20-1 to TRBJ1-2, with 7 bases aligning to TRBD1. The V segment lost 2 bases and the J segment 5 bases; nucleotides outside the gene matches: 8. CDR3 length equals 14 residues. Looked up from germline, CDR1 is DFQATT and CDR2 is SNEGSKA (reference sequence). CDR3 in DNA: TGCAGTGCTAGACCCGACAGGGATGAGTATGGCTACACCTTC. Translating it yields CSARPDRDEYGYTF.

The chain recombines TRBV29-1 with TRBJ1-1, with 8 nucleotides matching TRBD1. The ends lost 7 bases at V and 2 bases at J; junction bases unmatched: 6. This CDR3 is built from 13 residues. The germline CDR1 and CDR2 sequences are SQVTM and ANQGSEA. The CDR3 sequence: CSGQDRANTEAFF. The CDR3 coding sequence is TGCAGCGGGCAGGACAGGGCAAACACTGAAGCTTTCTTT. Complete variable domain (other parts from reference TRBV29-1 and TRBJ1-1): SAVISQKPSRDICQRGTSLTIQCQVDSQVTMMFWYRQQPGQSLTLIATANQGSEATYESGFVIDKFPISRPNLTFSTLTVSNMSPEDSSIYLCSGQDRANTEAFFGQGTRLTVV.

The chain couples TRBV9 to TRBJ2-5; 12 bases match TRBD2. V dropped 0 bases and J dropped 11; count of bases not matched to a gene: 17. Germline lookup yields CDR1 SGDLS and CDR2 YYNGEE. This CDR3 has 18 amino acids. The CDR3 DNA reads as TGTGCCAGCAGCGTAGGACCCAGAGGACTAGCGGGGAATAATGAGCAGTACTTC. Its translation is CASSVGPRGLAGNNEQYF. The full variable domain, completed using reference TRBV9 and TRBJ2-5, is DSGVTQTPKHLITATGQRVTLRCSPRSGDLSVYWYQQSLDQGLQFLIQYYNGEERAKGNILERFSAQQFPDLHSELNLSSLELGDSALYFCASSVGPRGLAGNNEQYFGPGTRLLVL.

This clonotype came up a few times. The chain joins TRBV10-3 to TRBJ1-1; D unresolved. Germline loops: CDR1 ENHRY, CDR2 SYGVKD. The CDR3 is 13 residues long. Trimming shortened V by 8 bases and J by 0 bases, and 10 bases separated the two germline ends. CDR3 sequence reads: CAIGRTVNTEAFF. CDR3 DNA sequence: TGTGCCATCGGACGGACGGTGAACACTGAAGCTTTCTTT.

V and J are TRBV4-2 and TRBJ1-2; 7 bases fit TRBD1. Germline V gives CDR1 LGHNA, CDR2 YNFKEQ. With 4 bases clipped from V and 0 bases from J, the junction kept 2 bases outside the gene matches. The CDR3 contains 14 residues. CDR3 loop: CASSPRGPNYGYTF. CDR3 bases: TGTGCCAGCAGCCCTAGGGGGCCTAACTATGGCTACACCTTC.

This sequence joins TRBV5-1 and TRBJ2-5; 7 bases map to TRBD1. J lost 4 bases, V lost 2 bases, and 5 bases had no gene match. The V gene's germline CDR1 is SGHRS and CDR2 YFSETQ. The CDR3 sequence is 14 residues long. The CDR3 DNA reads TGCGCCAGCAGCTTACAAAGACAGGGAGAGACCCAGTACTTC. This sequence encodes CASSLQRQGETQYF. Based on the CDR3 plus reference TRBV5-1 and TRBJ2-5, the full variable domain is KAGVTQTPRYLIKTRGQQVTLSCSPISGHRSVSWYQQTPGQGLQFLFEYFSETQRNKGNFPGRFSGRQFSNSRSEMNVSTLELGDSALYLCASSLQRQGETQYFGPGTRLLVL.

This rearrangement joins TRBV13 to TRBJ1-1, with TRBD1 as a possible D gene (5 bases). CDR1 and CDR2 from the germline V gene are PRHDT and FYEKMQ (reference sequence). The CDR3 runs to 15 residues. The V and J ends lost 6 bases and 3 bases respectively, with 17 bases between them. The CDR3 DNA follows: TGTGCCAGCAGGGTTAGGGGAGAAGGATACACTGAAGCTTTCTTT. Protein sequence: CASRVRGEGYTEAFF. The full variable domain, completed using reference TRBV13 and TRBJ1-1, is AAGVIQSPRHLIKEKRETATLKCYPIPRHDTVYWYQQGPGQDPQFLISFYEKMQSDKGSIPDRFSAQQFSDYHSELNMSSLELGDSALYFCASRVRGEGYTEAFFGQGTRLTVV.

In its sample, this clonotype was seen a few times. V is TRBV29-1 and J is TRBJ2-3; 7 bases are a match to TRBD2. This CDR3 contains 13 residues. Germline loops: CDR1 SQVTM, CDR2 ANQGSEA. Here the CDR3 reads CSGGGDRTDTQYF. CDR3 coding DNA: TGCAGTGGGGGAGGGGACCGCACAGATACGCAGTATTTT.

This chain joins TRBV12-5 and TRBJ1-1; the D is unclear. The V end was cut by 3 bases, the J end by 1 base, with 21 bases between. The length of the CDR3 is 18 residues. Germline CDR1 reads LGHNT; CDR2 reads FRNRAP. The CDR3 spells CASGFLPEGRTPNTEAFF. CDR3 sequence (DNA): TGTGCTAGTGGTTTCTTACCGGAGGGTCGAACCCCGAACACTGAAGCTTTCTTT.

CDR3 DNA sequence: TGTGCCAGCAGCCCCCTCGAGGGGCGGAACACTGAAGCTTTCTTT. Protein sequence: CASSPLEGRNTEAFF. The V call is TRBV7-8, the J call TRBJ1-1; tentatively, D is TRBD1 (5 bases). The V end was cut by 5 bases, the J end by 1 base, with 14 bases between. Germline-derived CDR1 and CDR2 are SGHVS and FQNEAQ. This CDR3 has 15 residues.